The clone carrying this T cell receptor beta chain occurred once. Its specificity is not known. Presence of unique molecular identifiers characterized the TCR beta cDNA libraries. MiXCR, run by TCRdb on the PCR reads, gives a single entry per CDR3 protein. The table lists hundreds of thousands of distinct CDR3 sequences, 55% to 70% of them singletons, with roughly 10% in the top ten. This specimen belongs to a study of post-analysis software for immune sequencing data. Trimming cost V 6 bases and J 4 bases; bases outside gene matches: 9. The germline CDR1 and CDR2 sequences are MNHEY and SVGAGI. The CDR3 is 15 amino acids. Whole-study findings and limits: Patients carried roughly five TRBV segments more frequently than controls did, and TRBV5-6, TRBV5-1 and TRBV20-1 were among them.

Material: blood. The chain recombines TRBV6-5 with TRBJ2-1, with 7 bases fitting TRBD2. The sequence came from a girl aged 2-10 years with multiple sclerosis. Written as DNA, the CDR3 is TGTGCCAGCAGATCGGGACTATTGAAATACAATGAGCAGTTCTTC. Protein sequence: CASRSGLLKYNEQFF.